This T cell receptor (beta chain) was identified in a study of T cell clonality in common variable immunodeficiency. Study-wide findings and caveats: Patient heterogeneity in the CVID cohort limited correlations between repertoire features and clinical complications. Compared with healthy controls, CVID subjects showed increased TCRbeta clonality, mostly in about a third. Fewer deletions and N-nucleotide insertions were reportedly seen in common variable immunodeficiency TCR beta sequences.

The protocol was immunoSEQ multiplex PCR, while the TCRdb copy is restricted to in-frame clones and leaves out a portion. The specimen has thousands of clones, none found just once. Per germline, CDR1 LNHDA and CDR2 SQIVND (reference sequence). The CDR3 covers 14 residues. V lost 7 bases, J lost 6 bases, and 9 bases stayed unmatched. Blood came from CVID subjects not ill and not taking immunomodulatory or immunosuppressive medication. As regards this clone: The antigen is unknown. The CDR3 end lies 3 residues beyond the end of the read and is filled in from the germline J gene.

This chain links TRBV19 with TRBJ1-5, with 7 bases that match TRBD1. Input material: peripheral blood mononuclear cells. This receptor was identified in a human donor with common variable immunodeficiency. The CDR3 sequence: CASNSGTATQPQHF. The DNA read from the CDR3 is TGTGCCAGTAACTCCGGGACAGCGACTCAGCCC.